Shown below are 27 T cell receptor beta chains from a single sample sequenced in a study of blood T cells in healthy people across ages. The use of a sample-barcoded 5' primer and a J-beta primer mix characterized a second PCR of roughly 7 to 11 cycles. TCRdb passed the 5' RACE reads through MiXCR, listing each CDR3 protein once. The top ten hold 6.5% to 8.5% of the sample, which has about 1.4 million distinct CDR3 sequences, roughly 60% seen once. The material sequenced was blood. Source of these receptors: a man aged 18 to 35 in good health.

This CDR3 is CASTSPGLVTDTQYF. The CDR3 nucleotides are TGTGCCAGCACCTCTCCGGGACTAGTTACAGATACGCAGTATTTT. The V gene is TRBV7-8, the J gene TRBJ2-3; TRBD2 matches 8 bases. Germline trimming cut 7 bases from V and 3 bases from J; bases unmatched to any gene: 9. The CDR3 totals 15 residues. CDR1 is SGHVS, CDR2 FQNEAQ, per germline.

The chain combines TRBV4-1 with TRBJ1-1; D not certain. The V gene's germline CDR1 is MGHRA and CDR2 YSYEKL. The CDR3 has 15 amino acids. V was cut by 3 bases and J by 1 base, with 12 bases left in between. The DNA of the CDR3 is TGCGCCAGCAGCCAGAGGAAAGGACGGAACACTGAAGCTTTCTTT. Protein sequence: CASSQRKGRNTEAFF.

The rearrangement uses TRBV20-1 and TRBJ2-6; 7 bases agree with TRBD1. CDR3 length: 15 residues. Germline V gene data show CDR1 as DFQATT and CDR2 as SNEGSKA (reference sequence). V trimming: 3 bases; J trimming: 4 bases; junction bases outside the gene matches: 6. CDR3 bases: TGCAGTGCTAGGCCCAGGGGGTTCGGGGCCAACGTCCTGACTTTC. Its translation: CSARPRGFGANVLTF.

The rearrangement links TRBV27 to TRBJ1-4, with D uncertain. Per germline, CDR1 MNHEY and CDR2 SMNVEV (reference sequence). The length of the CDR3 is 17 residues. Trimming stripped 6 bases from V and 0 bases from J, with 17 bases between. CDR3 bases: TGTGCCAGCAGCTTCACTCAGGCCCTTGCAACTAATGAAAAACTGTTTTTT. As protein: CASSFTQALATNEKLFF.

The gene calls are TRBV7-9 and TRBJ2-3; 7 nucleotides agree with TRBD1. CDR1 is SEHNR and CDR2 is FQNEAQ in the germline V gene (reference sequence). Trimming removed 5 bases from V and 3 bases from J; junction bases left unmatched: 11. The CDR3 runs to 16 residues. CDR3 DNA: TGTGCCAGCAGCGGGCCAGACAGGGAGAGTACAGATACGCAGTATTTT. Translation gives CASSGPDRESTDTQYF. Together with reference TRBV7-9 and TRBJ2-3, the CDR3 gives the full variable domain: DTGVSQNPRHKITKRGQNVTFRCDPISEHNRLYWYRQTLGQGPEFLTYFQNEAQLEKSRLLSDRFSAERPKGSFSTLEIQRTEQGDSAMYLCASSGPDRESTDTQYFGPGTRLTVL.

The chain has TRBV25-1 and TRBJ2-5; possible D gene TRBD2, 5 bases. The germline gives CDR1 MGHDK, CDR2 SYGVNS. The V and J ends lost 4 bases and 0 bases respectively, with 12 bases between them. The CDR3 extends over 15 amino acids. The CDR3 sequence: CASSAPGIHQETQYF. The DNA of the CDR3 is TGTGCCAGCAGTGCCCCCGGGATTCACCAAGAGACCCAGTACTTC.

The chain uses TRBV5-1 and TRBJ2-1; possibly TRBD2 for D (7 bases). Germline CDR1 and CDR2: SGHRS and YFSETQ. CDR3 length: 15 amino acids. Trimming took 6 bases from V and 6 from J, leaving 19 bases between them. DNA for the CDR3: TGCGCCAGCACCGAGGGGGGGGCCGGGTCCAATGAGCAGTTCTTC. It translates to CASTEGGAGSNEQFF. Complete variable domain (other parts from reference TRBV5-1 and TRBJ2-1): KAGVTQTPRYLIKTRGQQVTLSCSPISGHRSVSWYQQTPGQGLQFLFEYFSETQRNKGNFPGRFSGRQFSNSRSEMNVSTLELGDSALYLCASTEGGAGSNEQFFGPGTRLTVL.

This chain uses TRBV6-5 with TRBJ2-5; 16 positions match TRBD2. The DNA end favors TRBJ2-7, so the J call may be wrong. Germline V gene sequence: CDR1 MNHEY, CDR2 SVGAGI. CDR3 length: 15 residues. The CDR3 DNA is TGTGCCAGCAGTTCGGGACTAGCGGGAGGGTTCGAGCAGTACTTC. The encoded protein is CASSSGLAGGFEQYF.

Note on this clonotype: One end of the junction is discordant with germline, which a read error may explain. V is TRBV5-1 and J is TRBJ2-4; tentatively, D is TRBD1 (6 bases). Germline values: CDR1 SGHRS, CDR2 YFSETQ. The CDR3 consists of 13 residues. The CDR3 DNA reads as TGTGCCAGCAGCTCCCGGACAGAAAACATTCAGTACTTC. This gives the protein CASSSRTENIQYF.

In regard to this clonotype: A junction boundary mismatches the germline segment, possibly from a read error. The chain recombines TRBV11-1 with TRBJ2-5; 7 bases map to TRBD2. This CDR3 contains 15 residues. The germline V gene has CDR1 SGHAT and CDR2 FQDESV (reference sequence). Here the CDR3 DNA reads TGTGCCAGTAGCTATCAGGCGGGAGAGTTGGAGACCCAGTACTTC. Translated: CASSYQAGELETQYF.

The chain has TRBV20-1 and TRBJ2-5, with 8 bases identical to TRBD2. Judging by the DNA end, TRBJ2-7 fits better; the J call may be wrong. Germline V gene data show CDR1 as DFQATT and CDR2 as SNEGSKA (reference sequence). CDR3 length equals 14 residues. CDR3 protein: CSARLAGPTYEQYF. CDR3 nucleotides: TGCAGTGCAAGGTTAGCGGGACCCACCTACGAGCAGTACTTC.

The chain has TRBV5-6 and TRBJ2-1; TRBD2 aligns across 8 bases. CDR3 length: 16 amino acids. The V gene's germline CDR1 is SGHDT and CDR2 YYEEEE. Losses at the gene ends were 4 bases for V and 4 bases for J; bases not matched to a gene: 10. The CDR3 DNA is TGTGCCAGCAGCCGGAGGTTCGGGGGGGTGTACAATGAGCAGTTCTTC. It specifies CASSRRFGGVYNEQFF. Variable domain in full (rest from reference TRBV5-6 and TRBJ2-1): DAGVTQSPTHLIKTRGQQVTLRCSPKSGHDTVSWYQQALGQGPQFIFQYYEEEERQRGNFPDRFSGHQFPNYSSELNVNALLLGDSALYLCASSRRFGGVYNEQFFGPGTRLTVL.

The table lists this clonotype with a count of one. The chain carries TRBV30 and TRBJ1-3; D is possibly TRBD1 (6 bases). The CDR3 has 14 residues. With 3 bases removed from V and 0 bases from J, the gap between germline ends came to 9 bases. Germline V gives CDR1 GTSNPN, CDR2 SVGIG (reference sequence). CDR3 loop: CAWSETGSGNTIYF. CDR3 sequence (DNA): TGTGCCTGGAGCGAGACAGGCTCTGGAAACACCATATATTTT.

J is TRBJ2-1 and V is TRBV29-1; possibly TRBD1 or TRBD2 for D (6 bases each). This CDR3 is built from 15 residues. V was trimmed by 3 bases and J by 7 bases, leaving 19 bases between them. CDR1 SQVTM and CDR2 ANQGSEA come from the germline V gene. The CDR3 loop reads CSVDWRGGLRNEQFF. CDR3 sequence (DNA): TGCAGCGTTGATTGGAGAGGGGGACTTCGGAATGAGCAGTTCTTC.

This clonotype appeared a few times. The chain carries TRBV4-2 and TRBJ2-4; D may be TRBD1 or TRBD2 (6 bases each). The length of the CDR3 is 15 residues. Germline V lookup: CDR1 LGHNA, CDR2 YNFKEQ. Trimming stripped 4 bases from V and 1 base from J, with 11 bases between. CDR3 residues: CASSLLGGAKNIQYF. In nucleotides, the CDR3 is TGTGCCAGCAGCCTTCTAGGGGGGGCCAAAAACATTCAGTACTTC.

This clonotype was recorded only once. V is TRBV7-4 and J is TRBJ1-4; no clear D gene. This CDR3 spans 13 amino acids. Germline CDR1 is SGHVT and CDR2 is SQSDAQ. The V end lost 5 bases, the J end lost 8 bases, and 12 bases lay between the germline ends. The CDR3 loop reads CASSISLSEKLFF. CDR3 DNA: TGTGCCAGCAGCATTAGTCTTTCGGAAAAACTGTTTTTT.

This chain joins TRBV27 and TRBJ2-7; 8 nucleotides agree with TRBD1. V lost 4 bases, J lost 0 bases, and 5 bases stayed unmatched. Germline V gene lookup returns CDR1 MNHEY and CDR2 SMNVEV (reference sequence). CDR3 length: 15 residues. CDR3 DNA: TGTGCCAGCAGTTCGGGACAGGCGAACTCCTACGAGCAGTACTTC. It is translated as CASSSGQANSYEQYF.

The CDR3 region is CASSRTEGLRYYEQYF. The CDR3 DNA is TGTGCCAGCAGCCGTACGGAAGGACTCCGATACTATGAGCAGTACTTC. This chain uses TRBV7-9 with TRBJ2-7, with D possibly being TRBD2 (5 bases). The germline V gene has CDR1 SEHNR and CDR2 FQNEAQ (reference sequence). The V gene lost 5 bases and the J gene lost 7 bases, with 24 bases spanning the gap. CDR3 length: 16 residues.

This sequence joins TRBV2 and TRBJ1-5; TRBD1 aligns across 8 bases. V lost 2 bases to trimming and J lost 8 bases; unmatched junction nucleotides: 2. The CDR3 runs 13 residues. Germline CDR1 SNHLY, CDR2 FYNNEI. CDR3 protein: CASSEQGAEPQHF. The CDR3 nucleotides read TGTGCCAGCAGTGAACAGGGGGCAGAGCCCCAGCATTTT. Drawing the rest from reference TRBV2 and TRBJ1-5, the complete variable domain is EPEVTQTPSHQVTQMGQEVILRCVPISNHLYFYWYRQILGQKVEFLVSFYNNEISEKSEIFDDQFSVERPDGSNFTLKIRSTKLEDSAMYFCASSEQGAEPQHFGDGTRLSIL.

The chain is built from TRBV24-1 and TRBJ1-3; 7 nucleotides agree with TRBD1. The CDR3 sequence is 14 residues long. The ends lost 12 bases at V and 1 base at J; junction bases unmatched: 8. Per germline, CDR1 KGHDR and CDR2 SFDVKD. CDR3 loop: CAASDRKSGNTIYF. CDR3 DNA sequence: TGTGCCGCCTCGGACAGGAAGTCTGGAAACACCATATATTTT.

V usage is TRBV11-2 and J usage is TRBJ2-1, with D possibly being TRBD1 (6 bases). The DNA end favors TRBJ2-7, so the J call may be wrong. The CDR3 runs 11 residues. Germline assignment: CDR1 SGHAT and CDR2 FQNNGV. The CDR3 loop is CASSSGQEQYF. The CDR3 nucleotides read TGTGCCAGCAGCTCTGGACAGGAGCAGTACTTC.

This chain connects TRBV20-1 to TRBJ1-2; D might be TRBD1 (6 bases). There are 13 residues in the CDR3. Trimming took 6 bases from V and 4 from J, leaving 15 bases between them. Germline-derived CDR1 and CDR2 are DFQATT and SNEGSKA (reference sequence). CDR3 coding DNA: TGCAGTGCCCCCCACAGGGTTCTCTATGGCTACACCTTC. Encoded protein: CSAPHRVLYGYTF.

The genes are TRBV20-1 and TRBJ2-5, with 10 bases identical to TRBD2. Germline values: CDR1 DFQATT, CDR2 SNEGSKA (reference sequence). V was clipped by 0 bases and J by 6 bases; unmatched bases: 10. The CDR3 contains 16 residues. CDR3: CSARDRDSGGLQTQYF. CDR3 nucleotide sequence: TGCAGTGCTAGAGATCGAGATAGCGGGGGGCTTCAGACCCAGTACTTC.

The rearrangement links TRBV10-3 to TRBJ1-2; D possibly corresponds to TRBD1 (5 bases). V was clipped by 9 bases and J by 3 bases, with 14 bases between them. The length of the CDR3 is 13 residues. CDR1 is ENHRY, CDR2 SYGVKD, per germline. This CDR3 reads CAISRGSDYGYTF. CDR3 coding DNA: TGTGCCATTAGTAGGGGCTCGGACTATGGCTACACCTTC.

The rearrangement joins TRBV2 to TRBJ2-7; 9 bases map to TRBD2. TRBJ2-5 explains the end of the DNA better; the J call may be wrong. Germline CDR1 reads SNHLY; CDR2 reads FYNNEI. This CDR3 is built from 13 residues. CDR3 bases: TGTGCCAGCCGTGGTAGCGGGAGAGAGACCCAGTACTTC. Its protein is CASRGSGRETQYF.

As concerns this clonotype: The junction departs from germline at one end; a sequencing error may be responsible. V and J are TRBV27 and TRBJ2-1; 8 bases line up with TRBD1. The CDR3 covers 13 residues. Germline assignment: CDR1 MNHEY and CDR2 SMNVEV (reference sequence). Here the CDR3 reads CASSPGGWNERFF. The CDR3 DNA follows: TGTGCCAGCAGCCCAGGGGGCTGGAATGAGCGGTTCTTC.

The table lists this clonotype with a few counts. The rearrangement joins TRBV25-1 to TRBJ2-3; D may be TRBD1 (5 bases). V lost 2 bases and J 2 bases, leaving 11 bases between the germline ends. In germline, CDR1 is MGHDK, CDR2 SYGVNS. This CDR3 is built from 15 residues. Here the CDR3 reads CASSEKGWYTDTQYF. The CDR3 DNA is TGTGCCAGCAGTGAAAAGGGGTGGTACACAGATACGCAGTATTTT.